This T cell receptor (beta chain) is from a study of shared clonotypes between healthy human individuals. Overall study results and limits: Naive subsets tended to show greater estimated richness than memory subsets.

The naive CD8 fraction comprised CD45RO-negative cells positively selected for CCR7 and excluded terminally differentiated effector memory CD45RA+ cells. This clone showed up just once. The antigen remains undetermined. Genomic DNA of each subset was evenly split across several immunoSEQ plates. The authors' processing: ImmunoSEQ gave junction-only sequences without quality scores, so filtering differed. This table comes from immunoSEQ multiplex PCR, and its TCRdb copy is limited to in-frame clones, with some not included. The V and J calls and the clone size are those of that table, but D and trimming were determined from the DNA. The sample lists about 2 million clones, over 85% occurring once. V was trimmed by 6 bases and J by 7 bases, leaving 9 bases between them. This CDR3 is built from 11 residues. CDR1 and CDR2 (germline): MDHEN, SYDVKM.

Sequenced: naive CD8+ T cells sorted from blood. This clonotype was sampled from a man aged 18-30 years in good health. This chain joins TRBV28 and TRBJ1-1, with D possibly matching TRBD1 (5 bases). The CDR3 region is CASRLDSEAFF. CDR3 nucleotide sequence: TGTGCCAGCAGGTTAGACAGTGAAGCTTTCTTT. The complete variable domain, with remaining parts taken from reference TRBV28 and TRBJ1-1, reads DVKVTQSSRYLVKRTGEKVFLECVQDMDHENMFWYRQDPGLGLRLIYFSYDVKMKEKGDIPEGYSVSREKKERFSLILESASTNQTSMYLCASRLDSEAFFGQGTRLTVV.